Listed here are 22 T cell receptor beta chains from one sample, sequenced in a study of PD-1 blockade in mismatch repair-deficient tumors. Assay: immunoSEQ multiplex PCR; the TCRdb copy retains only in-frame clones and omits some. Here the sample spans approximately 100,000 clones, 82% being singletons. Sequencing was performed on peripheral blood, taken approximately 35 weeks after starting pembrolizumab. The source is an adult with mismatch repair-deficient cancer.

V and J are TRBV5-1 and TRBJ2-7; D might be TRBD2 (5 bases). CDR3 length equals 13 residues. CDR1 and CDR2 from the germline V gene are SGHRS and YFSETQ. The V gene lost 0 bases and the J gene lost 7 bases, with 11 bases spanning the gap. The DNA of the CDR3 is TGCGCCAGCAGCTTGGGGACCACGGGGGAGCAGTACTTC. Its protein is CASSLGTTGEQYF. The full variable domain, in which reference TRBV5-1 and TRBJ2-7 provide the parts outside the CDR3, is KAGVTQTPRYLIKTRGQQVTLSCSPISGHRSVSWYQQTPGQGLQFLFEYFSETQRNKGNFPGRFSGRQFSNSRSEMNVSTLELGDSALYLCASSLGTTGEQYFGPGTRLTVT.

The rearrangement joins TRBV6-5 to TRBJ2-7; D is unclear. Looked up from germline, CDR1 is MNHEY and CDR2 is SVGAGI. V shed 4 bases and J shed 3 bases, with 13 bases lying between them. CDR3 length: 14 amino acids. This chain's CDR3 is CASSSGTSGYEQYF. CDR3 bases: TGTGCCAGCAGTTCTGGAACATCAGGCTACGAGCAGTACTTC.

This clone was seen once. The V call is TRBV9, the J call TRBJ2-2; perhaps TRBD2 as D (6 bases). Trimming took off 3 bases at V and 7 bases at J, with 16 bases between the two ends. Germline assignment: CDR1 SGDLS and CDR2 YYNGEE. The CDR3 has 15 amino acids. Here the CDR3 DNA reads TGTGCCAGCAGCGGGCAGACTAGGACGATCGGGGAGCTGTTTTTT. Translation gives CASSGQTRTIGELFF.

In its sample, this clone was seen a few times. The chain recombines TRBV4-1 with TRBJ1-5, with 7 bases aligning to TRBD1. The V and J ends lost 2 bases and 4 bases, in that order; junction bases with no gene match: 2. The CDR3 is made up of 14 amino acids. The V gene's germline CDR1 is MGHRA and CDR2 YSYEKL. CDR3 amino acids: CASSQTQGNQPQHF. CDR3 nucleotides: TGCGCCAGCAGCCAAACACAGGGGAATCAGCCCCAGCATTTT.

V usage is TRBV7-9 and J usage is TRBJ2-3; perhaps TRBD1 as D (6 bases). Per the germline V gene, CDR1 is SEHNR and CDR2 is FQNEAQ (reference sequence). This CDR3 has 17 amino acids. The V gene lost 5 bases and the J gene lost 0 bases, with 18 bases spanning the gap. CDR3 in amino acids: CASSPPAGGSSTDTQYF. As DNA, the CDR3 is TGTGCCAGCAGCCCCCCGGCTGGGGGCTCCAGCACAGATACGCAGTATTTT.

This chain uses TRBV2 with TRBJ2-6; TRBD1 agrees at 8 bases. The V gene's germline CDR1 is SNHLY and CDR2 FYNNEI. The CDR3 spans 15 residues. Trimming took 6 bases from V and 4 from J; bases not matched to a gene: 5. The CDR3 DNA is TGTGCCAGCAGAAGACAGGGGACCGGGGCCAACGTCCTGACTTTC. Translated, it gives CASRRQGTGANVLTF.

This chain connects TRBV30 to TRBJ2-7; TRBD1 matches at 9 bases. The V segment lost 5 bases and the J segment 5 bases; nucleotides outside the gene matches: 7. Per the germline V gene, CDR1 is GTSNPN and CDR2 is SVGIG (reference sequence). The CDR3 is 13 residues long. CDR3 in DNA: TGTGCCTGGGACAGGGGGGGTTGGGACGAGCAGTACTTC. This encodes CAWDRGGWDEQYF.

In this sample, this clone turned up once. The chain has TRBV7-9 and TRBJ1-2; D may be TRBD1 (5 bases). Germline CDR1 reads SEHNR; CDR2 reads FQNEAQ (reference sequence). The CDR3 is made up of 15 amino acids. V dropped 2 bases and J dropped 3 bases, with 13 bases sitting between them. CDR3 residues: CASSLLGGHHYGYTF. In DNA form, the CDR3 reads TGTGCCAGCAGCTTATTAGGAGGACACCACTATGGCTACACCTTC.

V gene TRBV11-3 combines with J gene TRBJ1-1; 7 bases map to TRBD1. Germline CDR1 and CDR2: SGHNT and YENEEA. V lost 5 bases and J lost 2; bases outside the gene matches: 5. The CDR3 length is 14 residues. Here the CDR3 reads CASSRYRGNTEAFF. The CDR3, as DNA: TGTGCCAGCAGCCGGTACAGGGGAAACACTGAAGCTTTCTTT. The full variable domain, in which reference TRBV11-3 and TRBJ1-1 provide the parts outside the CDR3, is EAGVVQSPRYKIIEKKQPVAFWCNPISGHNTLYWYLQNLGQGPELLIRYENEEAVDDSQLPKDRFSAERLKGVDSTLKIQPAELGDSAVYLCASSRYRGNTEAFFGQGTRLTVV.

The V and J genes are TRBV5-1 and TRBJ1-3, with D perhaps TRBD1 (5 bases). The CDR3 spans 15 residues. Germline V CDR1 and CDR2: SGHRS, YFSETQ. With 0 bases removed from V and 1 base from J, the gap between germline ends came to 8 bases. The DNA for the CDR3 is TGCGCCAGCAGCTTGGTTGGGGGTTCTGGAAACACCATATATTTT. Its translation is CASSLVGGSGNTIYF.

The count of this clone is one. The gene calls are TRBV4-1 and TRBJ2-7; D uncertain. V was cut by 0 bases and J by 2 bases, with 8 bases left in between. Per the germline V gene, CDR1 is MGHRA and CDR2 is YSYEKL. This CDR3 is built from 14 residues. The CDR3 nucleotides are TGCGCCAGCAGCCAAGATGTCAAGCCCTACGAGCAGTACTTC. Its translation is CASSQDVKPYEQYF.

This clone was detected a few times. The chain uses TRBV27 and TRBJ2-5, with D perhaps given as TRBD1 or TRBD2 (6 bases each). The V gene's germline CDR1 is MNHEY and CDR2 SMNVEV (reference sequence). Trimming cost V 6 bases and J 2 bases, with 16 bases left between them. This CDR3 has 15 residues. The CDR3 loop reads CASRTVGGGQETQYF. CDR3 in DNA: TGTGCCAGCAGGACTGTAGGGGGAGGACAAGAGACCCAGTACTTC.

The chain employs TRBV5-4 and TRBJ2-7; 10 bases agree with TRBD1. Germline CDR1 reads SGHNT; CDR2 reads YYREEE (reference sequence). V shed 3 bases, J shed 5 bases, and the junction held 5 bases outside the gene matches. The CDR3 runs to 14 residues. The CDR3 loop is CASSYGTGVDEQYF. The DNA of the CDR3 is TGTGCCAGCAGCTATGGGACAGGGGTGGACGAGCAGTACTTC.

This CDR3 reads CASTPWGQDNQPQHF. The CDR3 bases are TGTGCCAGTACCCCGTGGGGACAGGACAATCAGCCCCAGCATTTT. This rearrangement joins TRBV19 to TRBJ1-5; 8 bases are a match to TRBD1. V lost 7 bases, J lost 3 bases, and 8 bases stayed unmatched. Looked up from germline, CDR1 is LNHDA and CDR2 is SQIVND (reference sequence). This CDR3 contains 15 residues.

This chain links TRBV12-5 with TRBJ2-2; D is undetermined. V shed 1 base and J shed 5 bases, with 11 bases lying between them. The CDR3 extends over 15 amino acids. CDR1 is LGHNT and CDR2 is FRNRAP in the germline V gene. For the CDR3, the DNA is TGTGCTAGTGGTTTGGGGCAGTCGATAACCGGGGAGCTGTTTTTT. Amino acid sequence: CASGLGQSITGELFF.

V gene TRBV7-8 combines with J gene TRBJ1-2, with D possibly matching TRBD1 (6 bases). Trimming removed 5 bases from V and 8 bases from J, with 12 bases in between. The CDR3 spans 12 residues. Germline V CDR1 and CDR2: SGHVS, FQNEAQ. The CDR3 loop reads CASSLDRLGYTF. The CDR3, as DNA: TGTGCCAGCAGCCTCGACAGGTTAGGCTACACCTTC.

The chain uses TRBV11-2 and TRBJ2-3, with 12 nucleotides matching TRBD2. The V gene end was trimmed by 4 bases and the J gene end by 5 bases; junction bases not matched to a gene: 7. This CDR3 region has 16 residues. In germline, CDR1 is SGHAT, CDR2 FQNNGV. Here the CDR3 DNA reads TGTGCCAGCAGCTCCGCCGGGACTAGCGGGCTAGATACGCAGTATTTT. Translating gives CASSSAGTSGLDTQYF.

This clone was counted a single time. The chain recombines TRBV5-8 with TRBJ2-4; 7 bases fit TRBD2. The CDR3 extends over 15 amino acids. Germline CDR1 reads SGHTS; CDR2 reads YDEGEE. J lost 8 bases, V lost 2 bases, and 10 bases had no gene match. The DNA for the CDR3 is TGTGCCAGCAGCTTTGCGGGAGAGGGTTCGGACATTCAGTACTTC. This gives the protein CASSFAGEGSDIQYF.

This sequence joins TRBV7-9 and TRBJ1-1, with 9 bases identical to TRBD1. The CDR3 runs 17 residues. J lost 7 bases, V lost 2 bases, and 14 bases had no gene match. CDR1 is SEHNR, CDR2 FQNEAQ, per germline (reference sequence). The CDR3 DNA is TGTGCCAGCAGCTTACCCTTGGGGGGACAGGGCGAAGATGAAGCTTTCTTT. Amino acids: CASSLPLGGQGEDEAFF.

The chain has TRBV19 and TRBJ1-3; D possibly corresponds to TRBD1 (5 bases). Trimming left V 3 bases short and J 0 bases short, with 12 bases between. The CDR3 is 16 amino acids. Germline V CDR1 and CDR2: LNHDA, SQIVND (reference sequence). The CDR3 region has the DNA TGTGCCAGTAGTATTAGTGGGACCTACTCTGGAAACACCATATATTTT. Translation gives CASSISGTYSGNTIYF.

This clone was counted only a few times. V usage is TRBV6-5 and J usage is TRBJ2-7; TRBD1 matches 9 bases. V dropped 5 bases and J dropped 6; count of bases not matched to a gene: 11. Germline values: CDR1 MNHEY, CDR2 SVGAGI. This CDR3 region has 15 residues. CDR3 protein: CASSKPPGQGFEQYF. The CDR3 DNA follows: TGTGCCAGCAGTAAACCCCCGGGACAGGGTTTCGAGCAGTACTTC.

This clone was detected only a few times. The chain couples TRBV20-1 to TRBJ2-1; 8 positions match TRBD2. Germline-derived CDR1 and CDR2 are DFQATT and SNEGSKA (reference sequence). The CDR3 covers 10 residues. The CDR3: CSPREGEQFF. The CDR3 DNA reads as TGCAGCCCCCGGGAGGGTGAGCAGTTCTTC.